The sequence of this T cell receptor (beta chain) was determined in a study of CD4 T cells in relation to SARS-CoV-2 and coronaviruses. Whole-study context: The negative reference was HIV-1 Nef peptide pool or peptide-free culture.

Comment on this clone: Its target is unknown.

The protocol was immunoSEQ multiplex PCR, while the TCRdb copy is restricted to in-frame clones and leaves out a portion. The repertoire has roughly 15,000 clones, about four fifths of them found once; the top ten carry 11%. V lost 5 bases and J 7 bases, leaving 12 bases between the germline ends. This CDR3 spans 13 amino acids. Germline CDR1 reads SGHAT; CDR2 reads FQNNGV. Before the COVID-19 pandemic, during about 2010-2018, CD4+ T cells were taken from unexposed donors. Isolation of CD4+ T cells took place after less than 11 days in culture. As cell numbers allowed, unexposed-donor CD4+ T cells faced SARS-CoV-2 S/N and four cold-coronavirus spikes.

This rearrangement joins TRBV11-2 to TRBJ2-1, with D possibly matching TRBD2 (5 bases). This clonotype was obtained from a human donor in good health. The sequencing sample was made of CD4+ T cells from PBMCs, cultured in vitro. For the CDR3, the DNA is TGTGCCAGCAGCACGGGGTCGGGGAATGAGCAGTTCTTC. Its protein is CASSTGSGNEQFF.